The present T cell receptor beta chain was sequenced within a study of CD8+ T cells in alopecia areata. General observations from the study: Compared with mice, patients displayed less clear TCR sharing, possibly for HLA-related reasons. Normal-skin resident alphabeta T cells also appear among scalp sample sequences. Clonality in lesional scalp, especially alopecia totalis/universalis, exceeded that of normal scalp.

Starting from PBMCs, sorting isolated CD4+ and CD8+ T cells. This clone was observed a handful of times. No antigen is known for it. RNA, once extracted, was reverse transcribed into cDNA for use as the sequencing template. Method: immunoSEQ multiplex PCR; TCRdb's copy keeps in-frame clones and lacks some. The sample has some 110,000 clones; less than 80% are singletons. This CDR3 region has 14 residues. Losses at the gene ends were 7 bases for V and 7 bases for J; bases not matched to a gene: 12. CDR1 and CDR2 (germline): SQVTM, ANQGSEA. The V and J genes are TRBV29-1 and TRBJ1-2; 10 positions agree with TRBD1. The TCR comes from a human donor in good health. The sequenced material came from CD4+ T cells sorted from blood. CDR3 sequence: CSGMSRDRGGGYTF. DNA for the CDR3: TGCAGCGGCATGTCCCGGGACAGGGGAGGTGGCTACACCTTC.